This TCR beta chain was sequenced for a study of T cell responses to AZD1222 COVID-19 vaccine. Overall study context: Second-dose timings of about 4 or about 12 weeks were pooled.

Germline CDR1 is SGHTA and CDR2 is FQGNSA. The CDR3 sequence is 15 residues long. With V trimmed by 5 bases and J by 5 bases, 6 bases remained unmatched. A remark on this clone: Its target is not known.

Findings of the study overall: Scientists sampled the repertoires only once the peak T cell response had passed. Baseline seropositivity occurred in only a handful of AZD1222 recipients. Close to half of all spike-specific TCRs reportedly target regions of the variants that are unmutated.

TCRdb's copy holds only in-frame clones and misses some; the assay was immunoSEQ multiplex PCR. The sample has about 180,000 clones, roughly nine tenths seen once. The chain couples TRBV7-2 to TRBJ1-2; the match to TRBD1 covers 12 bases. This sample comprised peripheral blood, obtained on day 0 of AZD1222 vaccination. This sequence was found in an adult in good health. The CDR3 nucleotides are TGTGCCAGCAGCCCTGGGACAGGGGGCGCATATGGCTACACCTTC. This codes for CASSPGTGGAYGYTF.